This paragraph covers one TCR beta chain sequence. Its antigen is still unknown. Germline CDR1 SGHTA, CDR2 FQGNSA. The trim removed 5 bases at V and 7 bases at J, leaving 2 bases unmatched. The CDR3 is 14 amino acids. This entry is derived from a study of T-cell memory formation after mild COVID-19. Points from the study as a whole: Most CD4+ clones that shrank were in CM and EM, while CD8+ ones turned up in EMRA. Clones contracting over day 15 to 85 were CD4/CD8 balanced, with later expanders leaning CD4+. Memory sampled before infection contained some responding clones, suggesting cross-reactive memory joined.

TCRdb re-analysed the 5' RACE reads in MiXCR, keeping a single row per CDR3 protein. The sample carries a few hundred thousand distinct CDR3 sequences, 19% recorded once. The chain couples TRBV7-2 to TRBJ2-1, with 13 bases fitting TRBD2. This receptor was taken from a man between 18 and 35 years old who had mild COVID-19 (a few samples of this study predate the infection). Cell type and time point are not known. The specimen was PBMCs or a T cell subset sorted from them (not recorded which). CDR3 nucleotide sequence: TGTGCCAGCAGCCCGACTAGCGGGGGGAATGAGCAGTTCTTC. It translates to CASSPTSGGNEQFF.